These T cell receptor beta chains were read from a single sample in a study of shared clonotypes between healthy human individuals. The table came from immunoSEQ multiplex PCR; TCRdb's copy has only in-frame clones and leaves some out. The table has about 330,000 clones, roughly 70% seen once. What was sequenced was memory CD4+ T cells sorted from blood. These receptors all stem from a man aged 25-40 years in good health. CDR3s leave out the opening cysteine and the closing phenylalanine or tryptophan. Only some rows state a clone size, as once, few, many or a class for expanded clones.

TRBJ2-7,.,TRBV5-1,ASSKGSGTGEYEQY
TRBJ2-2,.,TRBV5-4,ASSLPGGNTGELF
TRBJ2-7,.,TRBV6-6,ASSYLRMGITYEQY
TRBJ2-7,.,TRBV10-3,AISEHRQGWSYEQY
TRBJ2-7,.,TRBV5-4,ASSLTSNEPEQY
TRBJ2-7,.,TRBV11-2,ASSRTDTYEQY
TRBJ2-7,once,TRBV4-1,ASSPSVGTATFISR
TRBJ1-5,many,TRBV18,ASSPLSENQPQH
TRBJ2-5,.,TRBV2,ASKGGETQY
TRBJ2-5,few,TRBV5-1,ASSFTGGAETQY
TRBJ1-4,once,TRBV7-2,ASSIEANEKLF
TRBJ1-1,.,TRBV6-4,ASLRSTNTEAF
TRBJ2-1,.,TRBV7-3,ASSFGGRYGNEQF
TRBJ1-1,.,TRBV5-6,ASSLRVNTEAF
TRBJ1-1,.,TRBV28,ASSTNYRGMNTEAF
TRBJ2-1,many,TRBV18,ASSPRDQSYNEQF
TRBJ1-4,few,TRBV30,AWSIISNEKLF
TRBJ1-5,.,TRBV10-1,AKSDRTDQPQH
TRBJ2-1,.,TRBV7-2,ASSTRLAETYNEQF
TRBJ1-1,.,TRBV28,ASSRTGRAF
TRBJ2-3,.,TRBV2,ASSPGTGDTDTQY
TRBJ1-1,.,TRBV2,ASRRDRGNTEAF
TRBJ2-2,.,TRBV15,ATSREVWGGELF
TRBJ2-1,.,TRBV14,ASSQATSGRAPTLDYEQF
TRBJ1-4,few,TRBV9,ASSPMQDEKLF
TRBJ1-1,once,TRBV5-4,ASSLRVGTEAF
TRBJ1-1,.,TRBV27,ASSLRGGGIGTRRAF
TRBJ1-2,.,TRBV7-9,ASSLQGGLSYGYT
TRBJ2-1,.,TRBV28,ASRTGQGYNEQF
TRBJ2-3,.,TRBV11-2,ASNLWTSFNTDTQY
TRBJ1-2,.,TRBV25-1,ASASPGANYGYT
TRBJ1-2,.,TRBV5-6,ASSPRGRNYGYT
TRBJ2-3,.,TRBV18,ASSPYFGGRSTDTQY
TRBJ1-1,few,TRBV14,ASSRRNTEAF
TRBJ2-5,once,TRBV28,ASSPPHQETQY
TRBJ2-5,once,TRBV6-1,ASSPVGSRGETQY
TRBJ2-3,few,TRBV2,ASRNWAGGSTDTQY
TRBJ1-1,.,TRBV6-5,ASRIQGMNTEAF
TRBJ2-2,.,TRBV11-2,ASSYSGSNTGELF
TRBJ2-7,.,TRBV5-1,ASSLLEGNEQY
TRBJ2-7,.,TRBV7-8,ASSLGAGGAYEQY
TRBJ1-2,.,TRBV29-1,SVPGQGGGNYGYT
TRBJ2-7,few,TRBV10-1,ASSESGLAGHEQY
TRBJ1-2,.,TRBV5-1,ASSPVKRQGTTIYGYT
TRBJ2-7,.,TRBV4-3,ASSQDVATYEQY
TRBJ1-1,.,TRBV18,ASSPNRGDTEAF